This T cell receptor beta chain was sequenced for a study of blood T cell repertoires in COVID-19. The wider study: Acute and convalescent COVID-19 specimens originated in the United States, Italy and Spain. PBMCs, B-cell-depleted T cells, or T cells provided the cDNA or gDNA that made up the material.

TCRdb keeps only in-frame clones here, not all; method: immunoSEQ multiplex PCR. This table holds around 250,000 clones, about nine tenths found once. Cohorts were determined from participant-reported clinical history. Per germline, CDR1 SNHLY and CDR2 FYNNEI. The CDR3 sequence is 15 residues long. The J segment lost 5 bases and the V segment lost 9 bases, leaving 10 bases of the junction unmatched. Sample: PBMCs or T cells enriched from blood (not recorded which). V is TRBV2 and J is TRBJ2-5, with 12 bases matching TRBD2. The receptor was derived from a middle-aged woman with acute COVID-19. CDR3 nucleotides: TGTGCCAGACACTTCCTAGCGGGAGGGGGGGAGACCCAGTACTTC. Protein sequence: CARHFLAGGGETQYF.